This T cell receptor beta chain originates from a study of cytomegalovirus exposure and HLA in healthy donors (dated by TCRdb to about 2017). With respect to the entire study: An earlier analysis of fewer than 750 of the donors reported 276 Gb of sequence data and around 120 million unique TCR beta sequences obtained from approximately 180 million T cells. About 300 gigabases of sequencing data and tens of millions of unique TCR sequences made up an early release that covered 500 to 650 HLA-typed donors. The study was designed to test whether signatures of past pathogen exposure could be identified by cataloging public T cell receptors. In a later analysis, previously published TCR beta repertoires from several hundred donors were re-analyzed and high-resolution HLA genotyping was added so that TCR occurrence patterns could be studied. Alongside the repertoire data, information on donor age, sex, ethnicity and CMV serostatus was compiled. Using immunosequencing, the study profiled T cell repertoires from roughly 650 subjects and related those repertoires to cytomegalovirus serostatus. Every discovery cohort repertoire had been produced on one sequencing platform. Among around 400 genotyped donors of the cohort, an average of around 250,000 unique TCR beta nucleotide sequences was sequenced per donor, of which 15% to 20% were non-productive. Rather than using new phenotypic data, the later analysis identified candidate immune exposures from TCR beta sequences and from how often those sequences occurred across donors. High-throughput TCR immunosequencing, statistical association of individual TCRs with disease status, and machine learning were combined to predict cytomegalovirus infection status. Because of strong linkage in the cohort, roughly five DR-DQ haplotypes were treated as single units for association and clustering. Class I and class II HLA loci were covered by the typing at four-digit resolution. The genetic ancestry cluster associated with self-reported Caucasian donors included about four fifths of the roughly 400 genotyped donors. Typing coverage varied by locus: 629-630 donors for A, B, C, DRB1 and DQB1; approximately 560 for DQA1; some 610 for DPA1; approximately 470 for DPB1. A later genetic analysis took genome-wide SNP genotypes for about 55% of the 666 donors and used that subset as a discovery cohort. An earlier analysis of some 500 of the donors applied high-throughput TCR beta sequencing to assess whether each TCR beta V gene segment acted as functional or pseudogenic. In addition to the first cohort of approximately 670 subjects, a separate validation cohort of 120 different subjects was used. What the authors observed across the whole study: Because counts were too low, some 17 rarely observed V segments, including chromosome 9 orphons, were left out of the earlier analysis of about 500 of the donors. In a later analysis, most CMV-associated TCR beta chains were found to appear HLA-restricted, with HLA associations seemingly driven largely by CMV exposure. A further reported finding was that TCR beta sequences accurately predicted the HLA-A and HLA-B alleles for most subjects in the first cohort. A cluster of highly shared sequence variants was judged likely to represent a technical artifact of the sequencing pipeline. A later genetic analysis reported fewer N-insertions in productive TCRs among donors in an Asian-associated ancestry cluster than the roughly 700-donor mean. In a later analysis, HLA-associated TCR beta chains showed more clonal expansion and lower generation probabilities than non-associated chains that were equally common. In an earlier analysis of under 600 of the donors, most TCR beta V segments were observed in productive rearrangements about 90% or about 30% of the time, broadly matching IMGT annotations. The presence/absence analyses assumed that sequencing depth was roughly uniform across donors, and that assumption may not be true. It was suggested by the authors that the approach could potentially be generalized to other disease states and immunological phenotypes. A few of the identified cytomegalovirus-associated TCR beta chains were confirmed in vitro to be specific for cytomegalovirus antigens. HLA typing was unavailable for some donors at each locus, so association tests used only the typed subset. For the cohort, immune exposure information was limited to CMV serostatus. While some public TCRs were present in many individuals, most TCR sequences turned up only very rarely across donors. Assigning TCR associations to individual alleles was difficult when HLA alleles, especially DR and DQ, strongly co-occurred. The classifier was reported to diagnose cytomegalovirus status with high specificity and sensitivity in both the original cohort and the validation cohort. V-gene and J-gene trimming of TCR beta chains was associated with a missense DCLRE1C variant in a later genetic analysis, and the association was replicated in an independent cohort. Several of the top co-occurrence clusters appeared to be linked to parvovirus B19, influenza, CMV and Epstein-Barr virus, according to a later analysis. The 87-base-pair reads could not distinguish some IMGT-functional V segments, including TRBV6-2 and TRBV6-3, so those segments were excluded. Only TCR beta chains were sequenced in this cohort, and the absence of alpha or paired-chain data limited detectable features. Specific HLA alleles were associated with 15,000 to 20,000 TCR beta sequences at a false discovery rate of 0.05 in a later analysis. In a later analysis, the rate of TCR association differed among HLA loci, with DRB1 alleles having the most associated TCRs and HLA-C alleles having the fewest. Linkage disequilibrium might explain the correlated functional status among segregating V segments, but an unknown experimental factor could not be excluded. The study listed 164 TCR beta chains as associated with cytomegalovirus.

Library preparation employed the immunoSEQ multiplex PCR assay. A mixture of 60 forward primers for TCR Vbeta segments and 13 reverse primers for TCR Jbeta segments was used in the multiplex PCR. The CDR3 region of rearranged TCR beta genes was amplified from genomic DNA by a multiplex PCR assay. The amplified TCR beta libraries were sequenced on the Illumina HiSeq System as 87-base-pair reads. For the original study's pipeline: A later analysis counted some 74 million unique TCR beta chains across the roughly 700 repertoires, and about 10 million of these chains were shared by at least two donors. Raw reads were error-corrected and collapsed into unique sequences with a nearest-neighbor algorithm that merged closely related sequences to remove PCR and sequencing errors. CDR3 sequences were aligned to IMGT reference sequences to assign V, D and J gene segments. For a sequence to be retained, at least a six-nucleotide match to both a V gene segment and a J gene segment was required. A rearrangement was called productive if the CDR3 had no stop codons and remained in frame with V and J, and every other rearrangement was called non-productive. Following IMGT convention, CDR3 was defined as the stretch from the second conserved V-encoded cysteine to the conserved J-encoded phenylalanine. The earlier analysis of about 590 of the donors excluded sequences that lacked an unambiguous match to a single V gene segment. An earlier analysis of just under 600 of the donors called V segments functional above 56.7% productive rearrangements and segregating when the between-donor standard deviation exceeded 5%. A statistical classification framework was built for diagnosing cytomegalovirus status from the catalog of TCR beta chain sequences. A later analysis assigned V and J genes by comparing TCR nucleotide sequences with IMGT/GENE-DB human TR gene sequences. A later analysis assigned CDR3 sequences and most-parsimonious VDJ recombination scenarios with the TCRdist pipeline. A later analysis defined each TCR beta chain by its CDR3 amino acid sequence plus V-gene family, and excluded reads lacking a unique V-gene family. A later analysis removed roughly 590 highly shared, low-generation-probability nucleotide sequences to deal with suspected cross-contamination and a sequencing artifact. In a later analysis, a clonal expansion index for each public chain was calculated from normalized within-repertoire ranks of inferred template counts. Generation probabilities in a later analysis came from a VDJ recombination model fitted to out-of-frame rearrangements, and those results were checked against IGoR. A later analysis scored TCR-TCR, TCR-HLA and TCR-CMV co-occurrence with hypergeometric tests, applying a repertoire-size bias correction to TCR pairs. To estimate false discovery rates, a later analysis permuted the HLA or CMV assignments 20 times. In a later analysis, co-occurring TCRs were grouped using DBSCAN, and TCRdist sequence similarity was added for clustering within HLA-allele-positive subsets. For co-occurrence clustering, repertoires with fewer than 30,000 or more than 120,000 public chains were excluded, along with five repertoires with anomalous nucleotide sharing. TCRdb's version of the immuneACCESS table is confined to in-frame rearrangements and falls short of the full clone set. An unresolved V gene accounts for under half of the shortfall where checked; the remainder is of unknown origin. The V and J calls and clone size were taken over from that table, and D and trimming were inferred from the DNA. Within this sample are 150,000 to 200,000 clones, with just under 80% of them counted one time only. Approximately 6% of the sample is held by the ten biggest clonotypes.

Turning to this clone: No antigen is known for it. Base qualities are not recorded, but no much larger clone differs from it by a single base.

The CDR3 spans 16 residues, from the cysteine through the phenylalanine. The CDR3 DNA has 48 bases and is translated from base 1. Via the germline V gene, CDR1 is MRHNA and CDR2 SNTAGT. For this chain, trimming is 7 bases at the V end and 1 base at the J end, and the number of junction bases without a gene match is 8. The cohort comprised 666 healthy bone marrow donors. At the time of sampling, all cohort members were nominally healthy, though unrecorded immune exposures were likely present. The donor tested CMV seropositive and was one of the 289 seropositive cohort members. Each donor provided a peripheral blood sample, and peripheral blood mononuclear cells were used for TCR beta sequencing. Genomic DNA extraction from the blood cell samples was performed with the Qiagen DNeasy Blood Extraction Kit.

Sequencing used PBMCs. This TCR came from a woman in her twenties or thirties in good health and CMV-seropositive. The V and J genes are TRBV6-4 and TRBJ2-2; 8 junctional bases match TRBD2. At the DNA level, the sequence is TGTGCCAGCAATCAGCGGGGGCGGGAGAACACCGGGGAGCTGTTTTTT. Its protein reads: CASNQRGRENTGELFF.